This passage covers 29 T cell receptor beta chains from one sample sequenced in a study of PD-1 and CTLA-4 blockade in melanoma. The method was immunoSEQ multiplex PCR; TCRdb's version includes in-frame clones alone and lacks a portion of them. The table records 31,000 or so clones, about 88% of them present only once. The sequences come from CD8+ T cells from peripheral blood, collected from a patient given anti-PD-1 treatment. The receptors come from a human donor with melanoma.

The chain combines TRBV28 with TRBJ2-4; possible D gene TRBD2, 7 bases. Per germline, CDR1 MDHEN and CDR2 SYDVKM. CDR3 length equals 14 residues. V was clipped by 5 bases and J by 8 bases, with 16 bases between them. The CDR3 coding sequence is TGTGCCAGCAGTCGGACAGACGCGGGGGACATTCAGTACTTC. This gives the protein CASSRTDAGDIQYF.

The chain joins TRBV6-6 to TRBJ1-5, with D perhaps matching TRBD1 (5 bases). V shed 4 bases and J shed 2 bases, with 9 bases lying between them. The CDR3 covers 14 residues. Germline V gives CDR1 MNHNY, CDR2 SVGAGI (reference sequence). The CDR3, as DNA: TGTGCCAGCAGTTCAAGGGACGGCAATCAGCCCCAGCATTTT. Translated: CASSSRDGNQPQHF.

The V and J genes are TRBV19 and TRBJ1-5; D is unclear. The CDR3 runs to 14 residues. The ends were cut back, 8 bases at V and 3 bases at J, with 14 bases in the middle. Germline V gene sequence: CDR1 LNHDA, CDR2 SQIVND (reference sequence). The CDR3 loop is CASEEGGLNQPQHF. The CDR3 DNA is TGTGCCAGTGAAGAGGGAGGTCTCAATCAGCCCCAGCATTTT.

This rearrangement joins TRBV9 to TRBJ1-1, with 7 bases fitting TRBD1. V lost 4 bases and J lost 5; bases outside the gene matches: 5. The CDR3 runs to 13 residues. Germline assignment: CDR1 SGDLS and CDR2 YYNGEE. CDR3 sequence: CASSFTGETEAFF. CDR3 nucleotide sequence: TGTGCCAGCAGCTTCACAGGGGAGACTGAAGCTTTCTTT. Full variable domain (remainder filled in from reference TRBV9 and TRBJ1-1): DSGVTQTPKHLITATGQRVTLRCSPRSGDLSVYWYQQSLDQGLQFLIQYYNGEERAKGNILERFSAQQFPDLHSELNLSSLELGDSALYFCASSFTGETEAFFGQGTRLTVV.

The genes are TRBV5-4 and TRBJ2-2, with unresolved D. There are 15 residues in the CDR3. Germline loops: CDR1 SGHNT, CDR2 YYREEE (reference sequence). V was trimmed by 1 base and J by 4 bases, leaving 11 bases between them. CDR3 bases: TGTGCCAGCAGCTTGCTCGCAGGCCTCACCGGGGAGCTGTTTTTT. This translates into CASSLLAGLTGELFF.

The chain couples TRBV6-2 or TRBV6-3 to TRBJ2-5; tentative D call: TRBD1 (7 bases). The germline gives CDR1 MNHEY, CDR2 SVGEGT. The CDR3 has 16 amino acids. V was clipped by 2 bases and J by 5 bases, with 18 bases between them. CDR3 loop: CASSYGIASGGETQYF. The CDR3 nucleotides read TGTGCCAGCAGTTACGGAATAGCATCAGGGGGGGAGACCCAGTACTTC.

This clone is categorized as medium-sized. CDR3: CASSSSSSGNTIYF. The CDR3 nucleotides are TGTGCCAGCAGCTCGAGTAGCTCTGGAAACACCATATATTTT. The chain recombines TRBV11-2 with TRBJ1-3; D gene ambiguous. Looked up from germline, CDR1 is SGHAT and CDR2 is FQNNGV. Between the trimmed V and J ends, which lost 4 bases and 0 bases, there was a span of 7 bases. The CDR3 spans 14 residues.

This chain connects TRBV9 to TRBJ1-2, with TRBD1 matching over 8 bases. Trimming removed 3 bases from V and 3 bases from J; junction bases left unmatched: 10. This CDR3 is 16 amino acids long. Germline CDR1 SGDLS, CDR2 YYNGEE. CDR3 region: CASSALGQGWDYGYTF. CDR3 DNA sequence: TGTGCCAGCAGCGCCCTCGGACAGGGATGGGACTATGGCTACACCTTC.

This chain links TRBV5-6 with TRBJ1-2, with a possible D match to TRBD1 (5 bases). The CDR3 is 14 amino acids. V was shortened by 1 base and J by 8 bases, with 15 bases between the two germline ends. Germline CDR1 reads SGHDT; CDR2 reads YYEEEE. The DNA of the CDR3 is TGTGCCAGCAGCTTGCAGGGTAGATTTCAGGGCTACACCTTC. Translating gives CASSLQGRFQGYTF.

DNA for the CDR3: TGTGCCAGCAGCACAGTACAAGAAGCTTTCTTT. This gives the protein CASSTVQEAFF. The chain is built from TRBV7-9 and TRBJ1-1; D remains ambiguous. V lost 5 bases and J 8 bases, leaving 9 bases between the germline ends. The CDR3 runs to 11 residues. Germline V gene data show CDR1 as SEHNR and CDR2 as FQNEAQ (reference sequence).

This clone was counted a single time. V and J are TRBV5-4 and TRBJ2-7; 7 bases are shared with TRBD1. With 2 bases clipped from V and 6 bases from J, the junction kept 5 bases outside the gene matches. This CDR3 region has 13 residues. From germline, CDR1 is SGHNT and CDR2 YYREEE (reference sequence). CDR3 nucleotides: TGTGCCAGCAGCTTCGGACAGGTGGGCGAGCAGTACTTC. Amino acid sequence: CASSFGQVGEQYF.

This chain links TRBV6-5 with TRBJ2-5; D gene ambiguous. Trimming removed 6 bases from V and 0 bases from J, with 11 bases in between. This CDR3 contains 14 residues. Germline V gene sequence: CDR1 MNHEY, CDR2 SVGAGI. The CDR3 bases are TGTGCCAGCAGGGCTAAGAGCTACCAAGAGACCCAGTACTTC. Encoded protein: CASRAKSYQETQYF.

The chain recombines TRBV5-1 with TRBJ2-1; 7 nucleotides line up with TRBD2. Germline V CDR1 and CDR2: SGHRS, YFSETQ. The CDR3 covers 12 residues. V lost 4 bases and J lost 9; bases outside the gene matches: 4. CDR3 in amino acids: CASSVLATEQFF. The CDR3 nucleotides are TGCGCCAGCAGCGTACTAGCGACTGAGCAGTTCTTC.

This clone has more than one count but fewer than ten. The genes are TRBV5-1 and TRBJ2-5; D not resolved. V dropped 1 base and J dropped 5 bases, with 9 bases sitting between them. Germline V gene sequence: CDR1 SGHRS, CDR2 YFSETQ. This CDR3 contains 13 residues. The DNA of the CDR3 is TGCGCCAGCAGCTTGTTCGCGGAGGAGACCCAGTACTTC. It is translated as CASSLFAEETQYF. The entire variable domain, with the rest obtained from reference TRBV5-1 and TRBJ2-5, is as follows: KAGVTQTPRYLIKTRGQQVTLSCSPISGHRSVSWYQQTPGQGLQFLFEYFSETQRNKGNFPGRFSGRQFSNSRSEMNVSTLELGDSALYLCASSLFAEETQYFGPGTRLLVL.

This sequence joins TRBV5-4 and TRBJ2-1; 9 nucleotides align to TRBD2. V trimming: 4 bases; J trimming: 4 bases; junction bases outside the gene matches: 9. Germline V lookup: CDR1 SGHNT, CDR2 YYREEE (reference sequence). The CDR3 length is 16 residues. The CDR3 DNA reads TGTGCCAGCAGCCCGGGGGGAGCGGGGGGTTACAATGAGCAGTTCTTC. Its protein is CASSPGGAGGYNEQFF. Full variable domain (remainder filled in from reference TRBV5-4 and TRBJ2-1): ETGVTQSPTHLIKTRGQQVTLRCSSQSGHNTVSWYQQALGQGPQFIFQYYREEENGRGNFPPRFSGLQFPNYSSELNVNALELDDSALYLCASSPGGAGGYNEQFFGPGTRLTVL.

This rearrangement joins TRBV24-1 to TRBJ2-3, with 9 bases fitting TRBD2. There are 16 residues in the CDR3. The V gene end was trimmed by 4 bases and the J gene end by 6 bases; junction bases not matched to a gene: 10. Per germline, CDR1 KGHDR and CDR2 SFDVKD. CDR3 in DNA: TGTGCCACCAGTGAATCTCCGGGACTAGCCCCGGATACGCAGTATTTT. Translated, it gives CATSESPGLAPDTQYF.

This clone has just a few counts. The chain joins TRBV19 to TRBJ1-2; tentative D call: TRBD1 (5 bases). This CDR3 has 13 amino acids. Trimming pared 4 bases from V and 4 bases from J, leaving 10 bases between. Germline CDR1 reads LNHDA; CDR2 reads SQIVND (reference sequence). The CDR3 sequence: CASSTGTVYGYTF. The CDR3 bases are TGTGCCAGTAGTACCGGGACTGTCTATGGCTACACCTTC.

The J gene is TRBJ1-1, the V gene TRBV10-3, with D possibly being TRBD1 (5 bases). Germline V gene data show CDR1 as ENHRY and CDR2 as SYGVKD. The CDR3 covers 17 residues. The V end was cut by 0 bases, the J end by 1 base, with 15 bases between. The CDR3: CAISESSVGHANTEAFF. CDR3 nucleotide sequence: TGTGCCATCAGTGAGTCGTCGGTTGGACATGCGAACACTGAAGCTTTCTTT.

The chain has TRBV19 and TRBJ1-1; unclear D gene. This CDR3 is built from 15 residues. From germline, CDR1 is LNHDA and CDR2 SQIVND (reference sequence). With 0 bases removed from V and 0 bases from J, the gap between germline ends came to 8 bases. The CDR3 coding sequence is TGTGCCAGTAGTATAGAGATAGGGATGAACACTGAAGCTTTCTTT. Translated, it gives CASSIEIGMNTEAFF.

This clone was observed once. In nucleotides, the CDR3 is TGTGCCATTGGACCCTCCTACGAGCAGTACTTC. This gives the protein CAIGPSYEQYF. The J gene is TRBJ2-7, the V gene TRBV19; no definite D call. Germline V gene sequence: CDR1 LNHDA, CDR2 SQIVND (reference sequence). The CDR3 runs 11 residues. With 10 bases removed from V and 0 bases from J, the gap between germline ends came to 7 bases.

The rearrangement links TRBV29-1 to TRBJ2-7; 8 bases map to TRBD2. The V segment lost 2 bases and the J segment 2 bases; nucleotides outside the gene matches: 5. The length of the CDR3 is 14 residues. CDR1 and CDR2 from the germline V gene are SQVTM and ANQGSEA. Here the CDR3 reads CSVEWPGGAYEQYF. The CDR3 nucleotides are TGCAGCGTTGAATGGCCGGGGGGGGCCTACGAGCAGTACTTC.

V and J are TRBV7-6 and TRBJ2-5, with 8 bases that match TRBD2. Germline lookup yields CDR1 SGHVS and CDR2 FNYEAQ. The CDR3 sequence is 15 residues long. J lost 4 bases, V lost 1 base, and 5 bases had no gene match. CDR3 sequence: CASSLDFAGGETQYF. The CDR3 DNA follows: TGTGCCAGCAGCTTAGATTTCGCGGGGGGAGAGACCCAGTACTTC.

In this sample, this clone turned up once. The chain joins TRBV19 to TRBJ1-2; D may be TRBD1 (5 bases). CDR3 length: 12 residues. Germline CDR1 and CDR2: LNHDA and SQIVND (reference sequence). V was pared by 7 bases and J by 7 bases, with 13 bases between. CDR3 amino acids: CASTPGKGGYTF. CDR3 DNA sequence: TGTGCCAGTACCCCAGGGAAAGGTGGCTACACCTTC.

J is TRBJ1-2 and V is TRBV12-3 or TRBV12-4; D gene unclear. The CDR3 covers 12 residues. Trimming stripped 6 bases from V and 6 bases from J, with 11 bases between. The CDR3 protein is CASSRHPNGYTF. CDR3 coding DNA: TGTGCCAGCAGCCGCCATCCGAATGGCTACACCTTC.

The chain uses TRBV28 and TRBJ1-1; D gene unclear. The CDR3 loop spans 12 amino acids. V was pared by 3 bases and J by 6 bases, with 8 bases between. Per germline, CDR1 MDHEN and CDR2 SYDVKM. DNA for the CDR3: TGTGCCAGCAGTTTTCAGGCAGCTGAAGCTTTCTTT. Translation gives CASSFQAAEAFF.

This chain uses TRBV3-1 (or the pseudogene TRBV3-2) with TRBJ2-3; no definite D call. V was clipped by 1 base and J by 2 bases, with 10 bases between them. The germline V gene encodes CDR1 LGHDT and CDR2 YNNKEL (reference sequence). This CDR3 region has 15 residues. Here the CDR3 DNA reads TGTGCCAGCAGCCAAGCTAGGACCGACACAGATACGCAGTATTTT. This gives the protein CASSQARTDTDTQYF.

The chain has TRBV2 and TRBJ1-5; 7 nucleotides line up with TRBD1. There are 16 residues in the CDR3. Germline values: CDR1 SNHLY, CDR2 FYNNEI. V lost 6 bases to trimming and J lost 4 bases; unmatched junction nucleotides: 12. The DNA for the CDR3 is TGTGCCAGCAGGGGGATTGACAGGGAAGGGAATCAGCCCCAGCATTTT. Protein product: CASRGIDREGNQPQHF. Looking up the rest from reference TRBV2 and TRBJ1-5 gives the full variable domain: EPEVTQTPSHQVTQMGQEVILRCVPISNHLYFYWYRQILGQKVEFLVSFYNNEISEKSEIFDDQFSVERPDGSNFTLKIRSTKLEDSAMYFCASRGIDREGNQPQHFGDGTRLSIL.

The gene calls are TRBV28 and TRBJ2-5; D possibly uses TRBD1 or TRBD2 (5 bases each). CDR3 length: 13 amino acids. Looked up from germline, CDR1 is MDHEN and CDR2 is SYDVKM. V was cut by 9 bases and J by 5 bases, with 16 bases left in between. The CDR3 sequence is CASKLRGPETQYF. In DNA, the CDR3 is TGTGCCAGTAAACTTCGGGGCCCTGAGACCCAGTACTTC.

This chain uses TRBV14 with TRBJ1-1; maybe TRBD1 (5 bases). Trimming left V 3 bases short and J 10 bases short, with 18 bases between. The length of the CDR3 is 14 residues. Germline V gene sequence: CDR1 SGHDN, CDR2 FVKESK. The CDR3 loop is CASSHTGPGIRAFF. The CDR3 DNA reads TGTGCCAGCAGCCATACCGGCCCAGGGATTCGAGCTTTCTTT.